This T cell receptor (beta chain) was captured by sequencing in a study of cytomegalovirus exposure and HLA in healthy donors. For the study at large: A data release that came early held roughly 80 million unique TCRs from HLA-typed donors. Study results and caveats: With later analysis, a missense DCLRE1C variant became linked to TCR beta V- and J-gene trimming.

Healthy bone marrow donors made up the donors. 60 Vbeta and 13 Jbeta primers were used in PCR. Using immunoSEQ multiplex PCR, the repertoire was profiled, and TCRdb retains in-frame clones only, with some absent. This sample has around 140,000 clones, with roughly 78% found just once. The CDR3 sequence is 12 residues long. Deletions cut 4 bases from V and 8 bases from J, with 11 bases between. Germline-derived CDR1 and CDR2 are MNHNS and SASEGT. This clone was found once. Its specificity is unknown. The receptor was isolated from a female donor in good health and CMV-seronegative. The sample taken for sequencing was PBMCs. The chain employs TRBV6-1 and TRBJ1-1, with no clear D. CDR3 sequence (DNA): TGTGCCAGCAGTGGGCCCGACGGGGAAGCTTTCTTT. Translation gives CASSGPDGEAFF.